The rows below give T cell receptor beta chains drawn from one sample of a study of blood T cell repertoires in COVID-19. TCRdb's copy holds only in-frame clones and misses some; the assay was immunoSEQ multiplex PCR. Altogether roughly 290,000 clones are present, around 81% being singletons, with the ten largest covering about a sixth. Specimen: peripheral blood. The receptor set was obtained from a person between 65 and 79 years old with COVID-19, enrolled during active disease. Both conserved end residues are part of each CDR3. A D gene is named only where the DNA matches it firmly. Clone size is not always given. Where it is, it says once, few, many or a class for expanded clones.

clone_size,v_call,j_call,d_call,cdr3_length,cdr3_nt,cdr3_aa
-,TRBV29-1,TRBJ1-1,-,14,TGCAGCGCCGTGGAGGAACCCTTGAACACTGAAGCTTTCTTT,CSAVEEPLNTEAFF
-,TRBV19,TRBJ1-2,-,15,TGTGCCAGTAGTATCGAAGCGGGGGATGCCTATGGCTACACCTTC,CASSIEAGDAYGYTF
few,TRBV5-1,TRBJ1-5,-,14,TGCGCCAGCAGCTTGAATGATCAAACCGGGCCCCAGCATTTT,CASSLNDQTGPQHF
-,TRBV19,TRBJ2-3,-,13,TGTGCCAGTAGTATCGGGAGCACAGATACGCAGTATTTT,CASSIGSTDTQYF
-,TRBV5-1,TRBJ1-1,TRBD1,16,TGCGCCAGCAGCGACGACAGGGACTTACGGAACACTGAAGCTTTCTTT,CASSDDRDLRNTEAFF
-,TRBV6-5,TRBJ2-3,TRBD2,15,TGTGCCAGCTCTATGGCGGGAGGACACACAGATACGCAGTATTTT,CASSMAGGHTDTQYF
-,TRBV15,TRBJ2-3,-,15,TGTGCCACCAGCCCGCCACGGGGGAACACAGATACGCAGTATTTT,CATSPPRGNTDTQYF
-,TRBV27,TRBJ1-5,-,17,TGTGCCAGCAGTCCATTGGGGCCCCAGGGTTCTCGACAGCCCCAGCATTTT,CASSPLGPQGSRQPQHF
-,TRBV19,TRBJ2-1,TRBD1,14,TGTGCCAGTAGTAAACAGGGGGTTCAAAATGAGCAGTTCTTC,CASSKQGVQNEQFF
-,TRBV18,TRBJ1-2,-,15,TGTGCCAGCTCACCACTCCCCTCTAGGAGCTATGGCTACACCTTC,CASSPLPSRSYGYTF
-,TRBV18,TRBJ2-5,TRBD1,18,TGTGCCAGCTCACCACTCCTCCGACAGGGGGCGCTTCAAGAGACCCAGTACTTC,CASSPLLRQGALQETQYF
-,TRBV5-5,TRBJ2-7,-,14,TGTGCCAGCAGCTTGCGGGCGGGCTCCTACGAGCAGTACTTC,CASSLRAGSYEQYF
once,TRBV19,TRBJ2-2,-,13,TGTGCCAGTATGAACAGGAACACCGGGGAGCTGTTTTTT,CASMNRNTGELFF
-,TRBV28,TRBJ1-5,TRBD1,18,TGTGCCAGCAGTCCTAAGGGGACAGGGGTAGGCTTAAATCAGCCCCAGCATTTT,CASSPKGTGVGLNQPQHF
-,TRBV9,TRBJ1-3,-,14,TGTGCCAGCAGCGGGGGGGTCTCTGGAAACACCATATATTTT,CASSGGVSGNTIYF
-,TRBV15,TRBJ1-2,TRBD1,13,TGTGCCACCACCGGGACAGGGAAATATGGCTACACCTTC,CATTGTGKYGYTF
-,TRBV11-2,TRBJ1-1,-,15,TGTGCCAGCAGCTCCCCGACGGGGGGGAACACTGAAGCTTTCTTT,CASSSPTGGNTEAFF
-,TRBV20-1,TRBJ1-1,TRBD1,14,TGCAGTGCTAGTGGAGGACAGGGTCACACTGAAGCTTTCTTT,CSASGGQGHTEAFF
-,TRBV24-1,TRBJ2-7,-,13,TGTGCCCCCCTAGATGGGGCCCACCTCCCGCAGTACTTC,CAPLDGAHLPQYF
-,TRBV2,TRBJ2-2,TRBD1,15,TGTGCCAGCAGCGCTGACAGGGGGAGAGAGTGGGAGCTGTTTTTT,CASSADRGREWELFF
-,TRBV4-2,TRBJ2-1,-,14,TGTGCCAGCAGCCGCCTAGTGGGTTGGAATGAGCAGTTCTTC,CASSRLVGWNEQFF
-,TRBV28,TRBJ2-7,TRBD2,15,TGTGCCAGCAGTCTAGCGGGGGGGCCTCTCCCCGAGCAGTACTTC,CASSLAGGPLPEQYF
once,TRBV3-1/TRBV3-2,TRBJ1-2,-,18,TGTGCCAGCAGCCAAACCAATAAGGGAAGGAGGCTGGGCTATGGCTACACCTTC,CASSQTNKGRRLGYGYTF
-,TRBV5-4,TRBJ2-3,TRBD2,11,TGTGCCAGCGGGGGGGGAGATACGCAGTATTTT,CASGGGDTQYF
-,TRBV5-6,TRBJ1-5,-,14,TGTGCCAGCAGCTTGTACGGTCCTAATCAGCCCCAGCATTTT,CASSLYGPNQPQHF
-,TRBV11-1,TRBJ1-4,-,16,TGTGCCAGCAGCTTATCCGCGGGGGCTTTTTCTGAAAAACTGTTTTTT,CASSLSAGAFSEKLFF
-,TRBV12-3/TRBV12-4,TRBJ2-7,-,13,TGTGCCAGCAGTTTTAGGACACTAAACGAGCAGTACTTC,CASSFRTLNEQYF
-,TRBV6-5,TRBJ1-2,TRBD1,14,TGTGCCAGCAGTCGCTTGGACAGGGCCTATGGCTACACCTTC,CASSRLDRAYGYTF
few,TRBV5-4,TRBJ2-1,TRBD2,17,TGTGCCAGCAGCCCACCCCCAATAGCGGGAGGGAACAATGAGCAGTTCTTC,CASSPPPIAGGNNEQFF
-,TRBV9,TRBJ1-6,-,14,TGTGCCAGCAGATCGACGCGGGAAGGTTCACCCCTCCACTTT,CASRSTREGSPLHF
-,TRBV7-8,TRBJ2-1,TRBD1,15,TGTGCCAGCAGCTTGGGACAGGGGGGCTACAATGAGCAGTTCTTC,CASSLGQGGYNEQFF
-,TRBV9,TRBJ2-5,-,15,TGTGCCAGCAGCGTAGTGTCGGGAGCCCCCGAGACCCAGTACTTC,CASSVVSGAPETQYF